This is a list of T cell receptor beta chains from one sample in a study of PD-1 blockade in classical Hodgkin lymphoma. The protocol was immunoSEQ multiplex PCR, while the TCRdb copy is restricted to in-frame clones and leaves out a portion. This table holds 90,000 to 130,000 clones, roughly nine tenths found once. Sequencing was performed on peripheral blood mononuclear cells (PBMCs), taken before the second cycle of nivolumab. Receptor source: a human donor with classical Hodgkin lymphoma. CDR3s include the opening cysteine and the closing phenylalanine or tryptophan. The D gene is left open where the match is weak. Clone sizes are given selectively: once, few, many, or a class where the clone is expanded.

CASSKDRGSYEQYF,TGTGCTAGCAGCAAGGACAGGGGGTCATACGAGCAGTACTTC,TRBV7-7,TRBJ2-7,TRBD1,.
CASSILGGFYGYTF,TGTGCCAGTAGTATACTTGGGGGTTTCTATGGCTACACCTTC,TRBV19,TRBJ1-2,.,few
CASGFGTGAYYEQYF,TGTGCCAGCGGTTTCGGGACAGGGGCTTATTACGAGCAGTACTTC,TRBV11-2,TRBJ2-7,TRBD1,.
CASSLSNQLEQFF,TGTGCCAGCAGTTTATCGAACCAGTTAGAGCAGTTCTTC,TRBV27,TRBJ2-1,.,.
CASSLDLGANTGELFF,TGTGCCAGCAGCTTAGATCTGGGGGCGAACACCGGGGAGCTGTTTTTT,TRBV11-2,TRBJ2-2,.,.
CASSVYVNEQFF,TGTGCCAGCAGCGTATACGTCAATGAGCAGTTCTTC,TRBV6-1,TRBJ2-1,.,once
CASSLLNRFTDTQYF,TGTGCCAGCAGTTTGTTGAACAGGTTCACAGATACGCAGTATTTT,TRBV27,TRBJ2-3,.,.
CASSFTRDRTSSTDTQYF,TGTGCCAGCAGTTTTACCCGGGACAGAACTTCTAGCACAGATACGCAGTATTTT,TRBV28,TRBJ2-3,TRBD1,once
CASTPGQASGYTF,TGTGCCAGCACTCCGGGACAGGCATCTGGCTACACCTTC,TRBV2,TRBJ1-2,TRBD1,.
CASSYQDLSNYGYTF,TGTGCCAGCAGTTACCAAGATCTATCGAACTATGGCTACACCTTC,TRBV6-6,TRBJ1-2,.,.
CASSWGTGNTIYF,TGTGCCAGCAGCTGGGGAACGGGAAACACCATATATTTT,TRBV5-4,TRBJ1-3,.,.
CASRGQGMETQYF,TGTGCCAGCAGGGGACAGGGAATGGAGACCCAGTACTTC,TRBV25-1,TRBJ2-5,TRBD1,.
CSVEGAGVSYGYTF,TGCAGCGTTGAAGGAGCTGGAGTTAGCTATGGCTACACCTTC,TRBV29-1,TRBJ1-2,.,.
CASRSVMGQGTDTQYF,TGCGCCAGCAGGTCTGTTATGGGACAGGGGACAGATACGCAGTATTTT,TRBV5-1,TRBJ2-3,TRBD1,.
CASSSRLAGASEQFF,TGTGCCAGCAGCTCACGACTAGCGGGAGCGTCTGAGCAGTTCTTC,TRBV11-1,TRBJ2-1,TRBD2,.
CASSYSGRGNEQFF,TGTGCCAGCAGTTATAGCGGGAGGGGGAATGAGCAGTTCTTC,TRBV6-6,TRBJ2-1,TRBD2,.
CAWSLVGDPGTDTQYF,TGTGCCTGGAGTTTGGTAGGGGATCCCGGCACAGATACGCAGTATTTT,TRBV30,TRBJ2-3,.,.
CASSPSGTGGGKGYTF,TGTGCCAGCAGCCCCTCCGGGACAGGGGGTGGTAAAGGCTACACCTTC,TRBV5-8,TRBJ1-2,TRBD1,few
CASSLAGQGGWYGYTF,TGTGCCAGCAGCTTGGCCGGACAGGGAGGTTGGTATGGCTACACCTTC,TRBV5-6,TRBJ1-2,TRBD1,.
CASSPDALPLANTGELFF,TGTGCCAGCTCACCTGATGCGCTGCCTCTCGCGAACACCGGGGAGCTGTTTTTT,TRBV18,TRBJ2-2,.,.